This TCR beta chain was sequenced for a study of shared clonotypes between healthy human individuals. Study information: CD4 naive and CD4 memory each took three plates per donor, while CD8 naive took two and CD8 memory one.

This CDR3 has 17 residues. CDR1 and CDR2 (germline): SGDLS, YYNGEE. V was clipped by 3 bases and J by 5 bases, with 21 bases between them. Across several immunoSEQ plates, the genomic DNA of each subset was split evenly. Produced via immunoSEQ multiplex PCR; TCRdb's table is partial and in-frame only. The data contain fewer than 1 million clones, about 97% of them singletons. Positively selected for CCR7, the CD45RO-negative cells used as naive CD8 cells excluded terminally differentiated effector memory CD45RA+ cells. Only Caucasian adults living in Nashville, Tennessee made up the donor group. Sequencing used naive CD8+ T cells sorted from blood. The TCR originated in a man under 40 in good health. This chain uses TRBV9 with TRBJ2-1; D is perhaps TRBD1 or TRBD2 (5 bases each). Here the CDR3 reads CASSGWATRDGNNEQFF. DNA of the CDR3: TGTGCCAGCAGCGGGTGGGCTACCCGGGACGGAAACAATGAGCAGTTCTTC.